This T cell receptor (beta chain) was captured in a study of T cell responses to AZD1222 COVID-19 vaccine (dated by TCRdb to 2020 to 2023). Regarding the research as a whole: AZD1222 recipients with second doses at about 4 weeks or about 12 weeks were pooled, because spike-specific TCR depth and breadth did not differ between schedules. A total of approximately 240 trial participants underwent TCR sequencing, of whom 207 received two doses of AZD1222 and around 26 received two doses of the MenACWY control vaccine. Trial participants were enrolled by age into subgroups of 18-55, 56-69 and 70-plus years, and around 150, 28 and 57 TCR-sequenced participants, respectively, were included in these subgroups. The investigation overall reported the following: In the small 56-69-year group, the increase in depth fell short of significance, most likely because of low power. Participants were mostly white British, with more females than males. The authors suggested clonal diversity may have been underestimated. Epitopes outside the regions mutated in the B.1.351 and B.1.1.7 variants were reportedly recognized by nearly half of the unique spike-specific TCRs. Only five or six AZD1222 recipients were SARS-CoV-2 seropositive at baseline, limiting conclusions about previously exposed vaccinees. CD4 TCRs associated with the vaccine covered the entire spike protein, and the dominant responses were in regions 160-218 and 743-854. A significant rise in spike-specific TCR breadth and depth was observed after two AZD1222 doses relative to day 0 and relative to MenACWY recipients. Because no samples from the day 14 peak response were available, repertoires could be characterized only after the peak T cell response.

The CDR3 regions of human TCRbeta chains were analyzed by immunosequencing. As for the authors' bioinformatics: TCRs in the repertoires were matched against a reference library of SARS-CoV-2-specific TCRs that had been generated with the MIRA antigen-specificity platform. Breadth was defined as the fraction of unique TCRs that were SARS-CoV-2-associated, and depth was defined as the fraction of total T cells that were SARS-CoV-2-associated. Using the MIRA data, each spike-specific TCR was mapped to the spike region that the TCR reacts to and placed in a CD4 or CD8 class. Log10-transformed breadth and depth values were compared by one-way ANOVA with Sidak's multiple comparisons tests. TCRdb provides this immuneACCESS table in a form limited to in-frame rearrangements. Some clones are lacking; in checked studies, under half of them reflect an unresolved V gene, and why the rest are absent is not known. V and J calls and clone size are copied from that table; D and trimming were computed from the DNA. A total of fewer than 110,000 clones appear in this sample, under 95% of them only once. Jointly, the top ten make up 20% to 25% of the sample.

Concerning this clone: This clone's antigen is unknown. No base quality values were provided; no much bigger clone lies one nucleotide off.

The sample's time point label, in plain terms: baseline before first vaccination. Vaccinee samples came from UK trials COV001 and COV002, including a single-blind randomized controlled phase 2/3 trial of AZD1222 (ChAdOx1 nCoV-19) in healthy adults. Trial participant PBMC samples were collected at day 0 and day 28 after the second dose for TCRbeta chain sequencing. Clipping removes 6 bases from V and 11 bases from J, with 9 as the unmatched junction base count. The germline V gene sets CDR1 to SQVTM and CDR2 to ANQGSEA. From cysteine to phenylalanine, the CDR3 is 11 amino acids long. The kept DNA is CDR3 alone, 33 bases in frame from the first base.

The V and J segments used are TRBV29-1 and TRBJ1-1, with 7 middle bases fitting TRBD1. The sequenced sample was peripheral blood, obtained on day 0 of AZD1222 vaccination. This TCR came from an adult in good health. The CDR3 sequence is CSVGQAGVAFF. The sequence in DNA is TGCAGCGTCGGACAGGCAGGGGTTGCTTTCTTT.